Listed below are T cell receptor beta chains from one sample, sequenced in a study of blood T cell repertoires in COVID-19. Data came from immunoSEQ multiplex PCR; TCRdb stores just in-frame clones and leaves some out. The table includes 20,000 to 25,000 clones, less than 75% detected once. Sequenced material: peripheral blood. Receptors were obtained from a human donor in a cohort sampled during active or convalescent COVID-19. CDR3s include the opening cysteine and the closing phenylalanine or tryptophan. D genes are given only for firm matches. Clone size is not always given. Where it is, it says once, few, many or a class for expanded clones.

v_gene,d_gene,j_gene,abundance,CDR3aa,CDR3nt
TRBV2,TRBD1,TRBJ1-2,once,CASSEALPGQVFHYGYTF,TGTGCCAGCAGTGAAGCGCTTCCAGGACAGGTATTTCACTATGGCTACACCTTC
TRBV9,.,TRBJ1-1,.,CASRPTLDITEAFF,TGTGCCAGCAGACCTACCCTGGACATAACTGAAGCTTTCTTT
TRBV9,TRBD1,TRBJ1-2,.,CASSVEAGTGPYGYTF,TGTGCCAGCAGCGTAGAAGCAGGGACAGGTCCCTATGGCTACACCTTC
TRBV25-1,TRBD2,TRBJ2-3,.,CASSEPTGWQREADTQYF,TGTGCCAGCAGTGAACCAACAGGGTGGCAGCGGGAGGCAGATACGCAGTATTTT
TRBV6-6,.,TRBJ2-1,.,CASSPDRYNEQFF,TGTGCCAGCAGCCCTGACAGGTACAATGAGCAGTTCTTC
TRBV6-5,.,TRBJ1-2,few,CASSYSGGMGGYTF,TGTGCCAGCAGTTACTCAGGGGGAATGGGTGGCTACACCTTC
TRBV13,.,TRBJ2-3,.,CASSLPPADTQYF,TGTGCCAGCAGCTTACCCCCCGCAGATACGCAGTATTTT
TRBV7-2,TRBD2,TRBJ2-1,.,CASSPERGKQFF,TGTGCCAGCAGCCCGGAGCGGGGTAAGCAGTTCTTC
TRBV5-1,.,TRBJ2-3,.,CASSLAAGRGTDTQYF,TGCGCCAGCAGCTTGGCCGCAGGGAGGGGGACAGATACGCAGTATTTT
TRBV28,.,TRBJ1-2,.,CASSPLNAGYTF,TGTGCCAGCAGTCCCCTAAACGCTGGCTACACCTTC
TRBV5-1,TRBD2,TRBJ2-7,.,CASSLGVRTGLAGDSYEQYF,TGCGCCAGCAGCTTGGGGGTCAGGACCGGACTAGCGGGAGATAGCTACGAGCAGTACTTC
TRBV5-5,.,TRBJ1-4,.,CASSLRGATNEKLFF,TGTGCCAGCAGCTTGAGGGGCGCAACTAATGAAAAACTGTTTTTT
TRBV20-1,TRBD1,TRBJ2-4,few,CSARQGDIQYF,TGCAGTGCTAGACAGGGGGACATTCAGTACTTC
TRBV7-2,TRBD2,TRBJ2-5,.,CASSLVMGGKETQYF,TGTGCCAGCAGCTTAGTTATGGGAGGGAAAGAGACCCAGTACTTC
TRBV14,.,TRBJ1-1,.,CASSQESWSTGKRTSEAFF,TGTGCCAGCAGCCAAGAATCTTGGTCCACAGGGAAGCGGACATCTGAAGCTTTCTTT
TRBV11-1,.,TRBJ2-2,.,CASSLALGANEELFF,TGTGCCAGCAGCTTAGCGTTGGGGGCGAACGAGGAGCTGTTTTTT
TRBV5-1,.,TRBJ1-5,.,CASSLDGSNQPQHF,TGCGCCAGCAGCTTGGACGGGAGCAATCAACCCCAGCATTTT
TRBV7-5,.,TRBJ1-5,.,CAVLRDRGIPQHF,TGTGCCGTACTCCGGGACAGGGGAATACCCCAGCATTTT